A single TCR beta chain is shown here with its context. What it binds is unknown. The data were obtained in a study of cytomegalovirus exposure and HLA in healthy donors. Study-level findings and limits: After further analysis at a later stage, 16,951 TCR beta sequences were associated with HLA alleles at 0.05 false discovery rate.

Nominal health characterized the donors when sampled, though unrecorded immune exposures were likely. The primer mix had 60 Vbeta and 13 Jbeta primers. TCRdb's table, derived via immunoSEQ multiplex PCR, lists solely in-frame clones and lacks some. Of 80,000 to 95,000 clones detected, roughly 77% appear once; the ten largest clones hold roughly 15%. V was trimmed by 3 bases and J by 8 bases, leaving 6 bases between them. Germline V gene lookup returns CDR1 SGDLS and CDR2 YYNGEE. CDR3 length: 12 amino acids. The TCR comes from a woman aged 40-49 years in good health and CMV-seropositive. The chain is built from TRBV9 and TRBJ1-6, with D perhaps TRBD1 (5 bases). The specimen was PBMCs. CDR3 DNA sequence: TGTGCCAGCAGCGGGGGGGATTCACCCCTCCACTTT. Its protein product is CASSGGDSPLHF.